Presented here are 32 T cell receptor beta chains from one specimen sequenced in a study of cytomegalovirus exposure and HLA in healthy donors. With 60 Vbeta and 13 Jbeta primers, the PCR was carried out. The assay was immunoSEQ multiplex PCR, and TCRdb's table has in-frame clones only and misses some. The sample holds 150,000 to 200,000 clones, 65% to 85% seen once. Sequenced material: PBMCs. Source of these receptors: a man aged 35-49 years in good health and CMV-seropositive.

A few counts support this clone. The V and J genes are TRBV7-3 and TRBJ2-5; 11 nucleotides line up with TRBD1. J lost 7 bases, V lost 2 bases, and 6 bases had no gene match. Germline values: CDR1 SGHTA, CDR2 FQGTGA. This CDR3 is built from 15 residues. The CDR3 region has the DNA TGTGCCAGCAGCTTACAGGACAGGGGGCTAGGGACCCAGTACTTC. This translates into CASSLQDRGLGTQYF.

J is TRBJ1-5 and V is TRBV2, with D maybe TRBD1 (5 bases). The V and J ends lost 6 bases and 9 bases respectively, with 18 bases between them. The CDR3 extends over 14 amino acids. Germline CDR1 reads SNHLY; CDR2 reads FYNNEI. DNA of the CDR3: TGTGCCAGCAGGGGGGTGGGGGACGGGGGGCCCCAGCATTTT. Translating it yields CASRGVGDGGPQHF.

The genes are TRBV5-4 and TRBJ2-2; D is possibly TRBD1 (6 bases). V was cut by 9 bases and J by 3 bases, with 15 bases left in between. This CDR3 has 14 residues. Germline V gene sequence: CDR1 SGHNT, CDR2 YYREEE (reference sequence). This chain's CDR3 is CAIRLQGDTGELFF. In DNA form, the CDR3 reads TGTGCCATTCGGTTACAGGGAGACACCGGGGAGCTGTTTTTT.

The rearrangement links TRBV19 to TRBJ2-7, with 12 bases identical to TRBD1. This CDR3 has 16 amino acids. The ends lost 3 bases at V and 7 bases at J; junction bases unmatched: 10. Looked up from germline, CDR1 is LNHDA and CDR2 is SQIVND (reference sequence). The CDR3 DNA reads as TGTGCCAGTAGTATTCTTTCGGGACAGGGGGCGCCTGAGCAGTACTTC. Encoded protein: CASSILSGQGAPEQYF.

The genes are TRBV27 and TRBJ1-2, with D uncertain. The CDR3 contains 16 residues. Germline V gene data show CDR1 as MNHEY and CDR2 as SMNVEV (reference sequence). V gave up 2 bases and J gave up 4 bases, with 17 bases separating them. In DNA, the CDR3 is TGTGCCAGCAGTTTAATACCCCCGAGGCAGCCCTATGGCTACACCTTC. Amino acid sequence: CASSLIPPRQPYGYTF.

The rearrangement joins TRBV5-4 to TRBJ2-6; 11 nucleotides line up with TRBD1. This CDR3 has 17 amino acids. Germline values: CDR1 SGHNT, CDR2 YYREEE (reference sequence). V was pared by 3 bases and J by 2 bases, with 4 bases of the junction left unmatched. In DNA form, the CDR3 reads TGTGCCAGCAGCTCCCCGGGACAGGGGGCTGGGGCCAACGTCCTGACTTTC. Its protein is CASSSPGQGAGANVLTF.

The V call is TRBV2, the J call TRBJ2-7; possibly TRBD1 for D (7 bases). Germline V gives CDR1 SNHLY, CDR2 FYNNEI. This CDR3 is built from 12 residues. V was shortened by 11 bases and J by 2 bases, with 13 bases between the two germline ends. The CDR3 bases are TGTGCCTCGCAGGGGGGACCCTACGAGCAGTACTTC. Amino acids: CASQGGPYEQYF.

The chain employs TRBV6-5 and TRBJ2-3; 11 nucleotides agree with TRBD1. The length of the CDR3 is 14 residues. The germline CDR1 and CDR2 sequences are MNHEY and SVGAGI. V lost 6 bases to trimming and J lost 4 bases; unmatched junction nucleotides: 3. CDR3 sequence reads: CASRPGQGADTQYF. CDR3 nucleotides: TGTGCCAGCAGACCGGGACAGGGGGCAGATACGCAGTATTTT.

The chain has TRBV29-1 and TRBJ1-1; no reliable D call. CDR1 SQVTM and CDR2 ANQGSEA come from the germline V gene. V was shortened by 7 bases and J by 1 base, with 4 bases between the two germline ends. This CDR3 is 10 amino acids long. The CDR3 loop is CSASNTEAFF. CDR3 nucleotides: TGCAGCGCGTCGAACACTGAAGCTTTCTTT. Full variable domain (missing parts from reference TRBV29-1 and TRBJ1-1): SAVISQKPSRDICQRGTSLTIQCQVDSQVTMMFWYRQQPGQSLTLIATANQGSEATYESGFVIDKFPISRPNLTFSTLTVSNMSPEDSSIYLCSASNTEAFFGQGTRLTVV.

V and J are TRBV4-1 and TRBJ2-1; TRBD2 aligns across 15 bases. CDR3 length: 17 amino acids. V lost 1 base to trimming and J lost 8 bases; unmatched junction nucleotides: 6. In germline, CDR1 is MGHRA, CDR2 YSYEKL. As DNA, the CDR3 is TGCGCCAGCAGCCAAGTGGGACTAGCGGGGGGCGGGGATGAGCAGTTCTTC. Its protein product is CASSQVGLAGGGDEQFF.

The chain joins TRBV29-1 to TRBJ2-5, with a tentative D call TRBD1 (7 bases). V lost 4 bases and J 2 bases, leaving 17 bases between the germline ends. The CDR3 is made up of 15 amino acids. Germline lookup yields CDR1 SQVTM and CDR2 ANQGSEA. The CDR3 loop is CSVGAGAGGQETQYF. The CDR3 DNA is TGCAGCGTTGGGGCAGGGGCAGGGGGGCAAGAGACCCAGTACTTC.

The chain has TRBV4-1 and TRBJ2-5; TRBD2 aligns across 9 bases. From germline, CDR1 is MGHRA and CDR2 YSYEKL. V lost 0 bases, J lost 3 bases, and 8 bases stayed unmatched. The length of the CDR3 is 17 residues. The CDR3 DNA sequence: TGCGCCAGCAGCCAAGATCCCCCTAGCGGGGTCGAAGAGACCCAGTACTTC. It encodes CASSQDPPSGVEETQYF.

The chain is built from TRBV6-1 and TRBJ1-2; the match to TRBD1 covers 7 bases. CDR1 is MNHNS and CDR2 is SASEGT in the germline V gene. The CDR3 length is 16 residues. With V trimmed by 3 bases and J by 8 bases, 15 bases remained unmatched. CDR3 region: CASSETGTNPMRGYTF. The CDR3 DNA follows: TGTGCCAGCAGTGAGACAGGGACCAATCCTATGCGGGGCTACACCTTC.

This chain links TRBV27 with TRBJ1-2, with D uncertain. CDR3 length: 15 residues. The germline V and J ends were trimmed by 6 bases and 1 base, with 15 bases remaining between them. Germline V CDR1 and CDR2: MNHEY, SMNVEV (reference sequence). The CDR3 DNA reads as TGTGCCAGCAGGGATCTGGACTCCTATAACTATGGCTACACCTTC. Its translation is CASRDLDSYNYGYTF.

CDR3 bases: TGTGCCAGCAGCTGGGACAGGGAATACACTGAAGCTTTCTTT. Encoded protein: CASSWDREYTEAFF. The chain has TRBV7-8 and TRBJ1-1, with TRBD1 identical over 9 bases. V shed 4 bases, J shed 3 bases, and the junction held 3 bases outside the gene matches. The CDR3 is made up of 14 amino acids. Germline loops: CDR1 SGHVS, CDR2 FQNEAQ.

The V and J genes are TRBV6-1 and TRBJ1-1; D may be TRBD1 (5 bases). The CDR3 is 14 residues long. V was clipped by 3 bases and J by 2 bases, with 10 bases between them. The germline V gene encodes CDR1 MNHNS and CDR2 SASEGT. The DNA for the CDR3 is TGTGCCAGCAGTGAGGGGGGGGGAAACACTGAAGCTTTCTTT. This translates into CASSEGGGNTEAFF.

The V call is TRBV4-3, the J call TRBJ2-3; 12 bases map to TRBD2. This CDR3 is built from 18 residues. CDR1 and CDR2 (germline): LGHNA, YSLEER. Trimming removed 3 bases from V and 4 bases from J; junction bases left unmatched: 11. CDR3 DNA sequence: TGCGCCAGCAGCCATGGGACGCTAGCGGGGGGGCTGGCAGATACGCAGTATTTT. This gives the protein CASSHGTLAGGLADTQYF.

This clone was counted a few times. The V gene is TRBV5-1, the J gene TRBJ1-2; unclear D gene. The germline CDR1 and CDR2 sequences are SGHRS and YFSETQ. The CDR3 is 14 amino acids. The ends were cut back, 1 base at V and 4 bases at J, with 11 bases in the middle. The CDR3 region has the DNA TGCGCCAGCAGCTTGCTGGGCCTTGGCTATGGCTACACCTTC. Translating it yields CASSLLGLGYGYTF.

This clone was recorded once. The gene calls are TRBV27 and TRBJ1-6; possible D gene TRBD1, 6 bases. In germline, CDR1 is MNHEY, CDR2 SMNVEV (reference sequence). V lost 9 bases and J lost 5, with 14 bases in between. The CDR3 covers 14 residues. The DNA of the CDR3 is TGTGCCAGTAACAGGGCCCGGGATAATTCACCCCTCCACTTT. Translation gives CASNRARDNSPLHF.

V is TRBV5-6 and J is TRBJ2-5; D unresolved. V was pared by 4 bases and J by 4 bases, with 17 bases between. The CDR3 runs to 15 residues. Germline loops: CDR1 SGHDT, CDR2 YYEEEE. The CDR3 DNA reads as TGTGCCAGCAGCCAGAGGATCCTAGGTGGAGAGACCCAGTACTTC. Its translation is CASSQRILGGETQYF.

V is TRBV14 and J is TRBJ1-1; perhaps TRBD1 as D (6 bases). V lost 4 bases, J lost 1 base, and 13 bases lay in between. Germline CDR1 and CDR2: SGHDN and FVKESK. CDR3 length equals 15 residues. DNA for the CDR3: TGTGCCAGCAGCCCACTAACAGGGAAGAACACTGAAGCTTTCTTT. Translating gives CASSPLTGKNTEAFF.

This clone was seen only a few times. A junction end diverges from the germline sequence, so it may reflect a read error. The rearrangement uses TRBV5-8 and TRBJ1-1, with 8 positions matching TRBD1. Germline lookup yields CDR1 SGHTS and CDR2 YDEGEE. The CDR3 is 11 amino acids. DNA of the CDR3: TGTGCCAGCAGCCTAGACAGGGGACAGCTCTTT. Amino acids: CASSLDRGQLF.

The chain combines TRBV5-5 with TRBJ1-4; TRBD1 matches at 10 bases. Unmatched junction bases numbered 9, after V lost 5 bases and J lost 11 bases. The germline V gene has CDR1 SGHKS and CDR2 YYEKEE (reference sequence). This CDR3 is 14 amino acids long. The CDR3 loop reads CASRAGTGEEKLFF. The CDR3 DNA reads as TGTGCCAGCAGGGCCGGGACAGGGGAGGAGAAACTGTTTTTT.

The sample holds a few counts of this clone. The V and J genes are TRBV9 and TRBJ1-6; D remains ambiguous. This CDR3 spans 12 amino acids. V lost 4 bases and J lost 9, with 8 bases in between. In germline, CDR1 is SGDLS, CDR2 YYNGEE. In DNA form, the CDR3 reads TGTGCCAGCAGCTCCGGAGGTTCACCCCTCCACTTT. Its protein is CASSSGGSPLHF.

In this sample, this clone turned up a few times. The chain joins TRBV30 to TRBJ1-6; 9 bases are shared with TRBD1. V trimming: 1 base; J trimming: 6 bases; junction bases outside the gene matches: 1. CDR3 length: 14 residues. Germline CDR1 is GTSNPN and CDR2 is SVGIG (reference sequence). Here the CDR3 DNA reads TGTGCCTGGAGTGGGGGACAGGGTAATTCACCCCTCCACTTT. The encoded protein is CAWSGGQGNSPLHF.

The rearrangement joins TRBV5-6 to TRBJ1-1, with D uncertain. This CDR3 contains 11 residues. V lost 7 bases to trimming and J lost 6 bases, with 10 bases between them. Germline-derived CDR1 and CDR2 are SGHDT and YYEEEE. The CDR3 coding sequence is TGTGCCAGCCGGAGGGCGGCTGAAGCTTTCTTT. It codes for CASRRAAEAFF.

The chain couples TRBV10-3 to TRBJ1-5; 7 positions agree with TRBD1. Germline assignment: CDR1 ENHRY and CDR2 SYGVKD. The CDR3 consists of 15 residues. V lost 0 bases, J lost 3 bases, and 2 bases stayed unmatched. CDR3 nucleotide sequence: TGTGCCATCAGTGAGTCGGACAGGCCCAATCAGCCCCAGCATTTT. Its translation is CAISESDRPNQPQHF.

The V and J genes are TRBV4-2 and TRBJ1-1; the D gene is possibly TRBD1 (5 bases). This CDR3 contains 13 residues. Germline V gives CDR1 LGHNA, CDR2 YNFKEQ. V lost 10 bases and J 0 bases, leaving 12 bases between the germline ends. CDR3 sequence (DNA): TGTGCCAACCGACCGGGGGTGAACACTGAAGCTTTCTTT. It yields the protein CANRPGVNTEAFF.

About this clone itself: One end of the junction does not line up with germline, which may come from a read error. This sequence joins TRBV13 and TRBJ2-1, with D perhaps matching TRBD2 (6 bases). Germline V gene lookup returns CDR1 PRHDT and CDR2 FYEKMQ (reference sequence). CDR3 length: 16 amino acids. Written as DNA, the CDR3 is TGTGCCAGCAGCTCCCTCCTCCGGGACTCCAACAATGAGCAGTTCTTC. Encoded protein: CASSSLLRDSNNEQFF.

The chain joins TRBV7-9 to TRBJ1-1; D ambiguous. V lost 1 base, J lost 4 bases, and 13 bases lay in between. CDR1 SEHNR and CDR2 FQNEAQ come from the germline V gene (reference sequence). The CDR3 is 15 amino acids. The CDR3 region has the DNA TGTGCCAGCAGCTTAGTCCGGGGTGGAGGCACTGAAGCTTTCTTT. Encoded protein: CASSLVRGGGTEAFF.

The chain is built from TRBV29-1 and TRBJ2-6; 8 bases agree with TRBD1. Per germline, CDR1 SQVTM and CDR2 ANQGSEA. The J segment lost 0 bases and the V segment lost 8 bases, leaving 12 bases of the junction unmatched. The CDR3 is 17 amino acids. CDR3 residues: CSPLPQGAISGANVLTF. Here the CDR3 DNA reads TGCAGCCCCCTCCCCCAGGGGGCTATCTCTGGGGCCAACGTCCTGACTTTC.

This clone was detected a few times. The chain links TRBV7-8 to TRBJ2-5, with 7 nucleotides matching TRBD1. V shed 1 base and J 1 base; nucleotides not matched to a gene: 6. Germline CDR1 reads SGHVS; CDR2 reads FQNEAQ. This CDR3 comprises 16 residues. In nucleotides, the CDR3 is TGTGCCAGCAGCTTAGTAGGGGGCCTATTCCAAGAGACCCAGTACTTC. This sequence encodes CASSLVGGLFQETQYF.